This T cell receptor beta chain was captured by sequencing in a study of blood T cell repertoires in COVID-19. Study in general: PBMCs, B-cell-depleted T cells, or T cells provided the cDNA or gDNA that made up the material.

In the original processing: Reference gene primer amplification yielded estimated nucleated cell counts. Clones were read by immunoSEQ multiplex PCR, and TCRdb kept only the in-frame ones, dropping some. From that table come the V and J calls and clone size; the DNA was used to work out D and trimming. The sample contains some 150,000 clones, approximately 84% of which appear only once. Germline V gene lookup returns CDR1 SNHLY and CDR2 FYNNEI. The CDR3 is 13 residues long. V dropped 8 bases and J dropped 2 bases, with 10 bases sitting between them. This receptor was obtained from a man between 40 and 49 years old with acute or convalescent COVID-19. The sequenced material came from peripheral blood. This chain links TRBV2 with TRBJ2-1; D may be TRBD1 (6 bases). For the CDR3, the DNA is TGTGCCAGCGTGGACAGTCCCTACAATGAGCAGTTCTTC. It encodes CASVDSPYNEQFF.